Listed below are T cell receptor beta chains from one sample, sequenced in a study of long-term antiretroviral therapy in people with HIV. The method was immunoSEQ multiplex PCR; TCRdb's version includes in-frame clones alone and lacks a portion of them. In the table there are tens of thousands of clones, 70% to 85% of which are singletons. The specimen comprised unsorted PBMCs, sampled 0.8 years before starting antiretroviral therapy. Receptor source: a man younger than 35 with HIV. The CDR3 runs from the conserved cysteine through the conserved F or W. The D gene is left open where the match is weak. The size entry is marked missing in some rows and otherwise reads once, few, many or a size class.

V gene	J gene	clone size	D gene	CDR3 DNA	CDR3 protein
TRBV10-1	TRBJ2-7	.	.	TGCGCCAGCACGTGGGTAGCGGTAGCTAGAGCCTACGAGCAGTACTTC	CASTWVAVARAYEQYF
TRBV29-1	TRBJ2-1	.	.	TGCAGCGCTGAGGTGGACGCAGGATACAATGAGCAGTTCTTC	CSAEVDAGYNEQFF
TRBV7-2	TRBJ2-1	.	.	TGTGCCAGCAGCTTGTCTAGAAGCTCCTACAATGAGCAGTTCTTC	CASSLSRSSYNEQFF
TRBV7-3	TRBJ2-2	few	TRBD1	TGTGCCAGCAGCTACCTACAGGGGACCGGGGAGCTGTTTTTT	CASSYLQGTGELFF
TRBV2	TRBJ2-7	.	.	TGTGCCAGCACGGGACACTCCTACGAGCAGTACTTC	CASTGHSYEQYF
TRBV7-2	TRBJ1-2	.	TRBD1	TGTGCCAGCAGCTTGGGACAGGGGGCTAACTATGGCTACACCTTC	CASSLGQGANYGYTF
TRBV27	TRBJ1-2	.	.	TGTGCCAGCAGTTTATCGTGGACCCTAATCGACGGCTACACCTTC	CASSLSWTLIDGYTF
TRBV5-5	TRBJ1-4	.	TRBD1	TGTGCCAGCAGCTTGGCCTCTGACAGGGATGAAAAACTGTTTTTT	CASSLASDRDEKLFF
TRBV13	TRBJ2-4	.	TRBD1	TGTGCCAGCAGCTCCACCCACAGGGGTATGGCCAAAAACATTCAGTACTTC	CASSSTHRGMAKNIQYF
TRBV19	TRBJ2-7	medium-sized	.	TGTGCCAGTAGTATGGCCAGCGGATTCTACGAGCAGTACTTC	CASSMASGFYEQYF
TRBV5-5	TRBJ2-1	.	.	TGTGCCAGCAGCCTATCAAGCTCCTACAATGAGCAGTTCTTC	CASSLSSSYNEQFF
TRBV11-2	TRBJ2-1	.	.	TGTGCCAGCAGGGCAGGGGAATACAATGAGCAGTTCTTC	CASRAGEYNEQFF
TRBV6-4	TRBJ2-5	.	.	TGTGCCAGCAGTGACCGATTCGCAGGGACAGAGACCCAGTACTTC	CASSDRFAGTETQYF
TRBV11-3	TRBJ2-1	.	.	TGTGCCAGCAGCCCACGAGCGGAATACAATGAGCAGTTCTTC	CASSPRAEYNEQFF
TRBV4-1	TRBJ2-5	.	.	TGCGCCAGCAGCCAAGCCGGACAGCAAGAGACCCAGTACTTC	CASSQAGQQETQYF
TRBV7-8	TRBJ2-1	.	.	TGTGCCAGCAGCTTGACAATTAGGAATGAGCAGTTCTTC	CASSLTIRNEQFF
TRBV29-1	TRBJ2-2	.	TRBD2	TGCAGCGCACAAAGTAGGCCGACTAGCGGGAGCCCCCCTTGGGACACCGGGGAGCTGTTTTTT	CSAQSRPTSGSPPWDTGELFF
TRBV28	TRBJ2-2	.	TRBD2	TGTGCCAGCAGTGTAGCGGGAACTAACACCGGGGAGCTGTTTTTT	CASSVAGTNTGELFF
TRBV7-8	TRBJ2-2	few	.	TGTGCCAGCAGCGCCAGTGGTGGGACCGGGGAGCTGTTTTTT	CASSASGGTGELFF
TRBV6-1	TRBJ2-6	once	TRBD2	TGTGCCAGCAGTGCCGCTATAGCGGGCTTCTCTGGGGCCAACGTCCTGACTTTC	CASSAAIAGFSGANVLTF
TRBV7-3	TRBJ1-4	.	.	TGTGCCAGCAGCTTAAAGTCGGGGGGGGCAAGTCATGAAAAACTGTTTTTT	CASSLKSGGASHEKLFF
TRBV4-1	TRBJ1-2	few	.	TGCGCCAGCAGCCAAGGCAGGGCAGGGAACAGCTATGGCTACACCTTC	CASSQGRAGNSYGYTF
TRBV30	TRBJ1-3	.	.	TGTGCCTGGGGCGGAAACACCATATATTTT	CAWGGNTIYF
TRBV4-3	TRBJ1-3	.	.	TGCGCCAGCAGCCAAGATTGGGGGAACTCTGGAAACACCATATATTTT	CASSQDWGNSGNTIYF
TRBV5-5	TRBJ2-7	.	.	TGTGCCAGCAGCTTGGGACAGGGACTATTCTACGAGCAGTACTTC	CASSLGQGLFYEQYF
TRBV29-1	TRBJ1-5	.	TRBD1	TGCAGCGTTTCACAGGGGTTTGACAATCAGCCCCAGCATTTT	CSVSQGFDNQPQHF
TRBV28	TRBJ1-3	.	TRBD1	TGTGCCAGCATAAGACAGGGCAACTCTGGAAACACCATATATTTT	CASIRQGNSGNTIYF
TRBV6-5	TRBJ2-7	.	TRBD1	TGTGCCAGCAGCCGGGGGGGACAGGGGGCGTGGGAGCAGTACTTC	CASSRGGQGAWEQYF
TRBV5-1	TRBJ2-5	.	TRBD1	TGCGCCAGCAGCCTTGGCCTTGGCAGGGGGCAAGAGACCCAGTACTTC	CASSLGLGRGQETQYF
TRBV18	TRBJ2-4	.	.	TGTGCCAGCTCACCGCGAGATGAAGGGGATGTTCAGTACTTC	CASSPRDEGDVQYF
TRBV9	TRBJ2-1	.	.	TGTGCCAGCAGCCCCGGGAACTCCTACAATGAGCAGTTCTTC	CASSPGNSYNEQFF
TRBV7-2	TRBJ1-4	once	.	TGTGCCAGCAGCTGGGGGGGGAGGACTAATGAAAAACTGTTTTTT	CASSWGGRTNEKLFF
TRBV7-8	TRBJ1-6	few	.	TGTGCCAGCAGCTTTGGCGACCATAATTCACCCCTCCACTTT	CASSFGDHNSPLHF
TRBV30	TRBJ1-1	.	TRBD1	TGTGCCTGGACCCCGCCGGACAGGGGGCAGTACACTGAAGCTTTCTTT	CAWTPPDRGQYTEAFF
TRBV5-5	TRBJ1-5	few	.	TGTGCCAGCAGCTTGACAGGGTATGGCAATCAGCCCCAGCATTTT	CASSLTGYGNQPQHF
TRBV5-6	TRBJ2-2	.	TRBD1	TGTGCCAGCAGCCAACCCACAGGGGTCTACACCGGGGAGCTGTTTTTT	CASSQPTGVYTGELFF
TRBV5-1	TRBJ2-7	.	.	TGCGCCAGCAGCTTGAGTCCAGGGAAGGAGGGCGAGCAGTACTTC	CASSLSPGKEGEQYF
TRBV4-3	TRBJ2-3	.	.	TGCGCCAGCAGCCAAGGCGTAACAGATACGCAGTATTTT	CASSQGVTDTQYF
TRBV4-3	TRBJ2-1	.	TRBD2	TGCGCCAGCAGCCAAGCGGGAGGGCCTGATGAGCAGTTCTTC	CASSQAGGPDEQFF
TRBV19	TRBJ2-1	few	.	TGTGCCAGTACCCCACCGGGACCGAACTACAATGAGCAGTTCTTC	CASTPPGPNYNEQFF
TRBV7-9	TRBJ2-6	.	.	TGTGCCAGCAGCTCCACAGGCCGCTCTGGGGCCAACGTCCTGACTTTC	CASSSTGRSGANVLTF
TRBV2	TRBJ2-7	.	.	TGTGCCAGCAAAAGCCAGGCCACGGTTGGCGAGCAGTACTTC	CASKSQATVGEQYF
TRBV11-1	TRBJ2-3	.	.	TGTGCCAGCAGCTCACGTTTTCGGGGCGGGGCAGATACGCAGTATTTT	CASSSRFRGGADTQYF
TRBV6-4	TRBJ1-1	.	.	TGTGCCAGCAGTGAACGTCCACGGGAGAGGGCTTTCTTT	CASSERPRERAFF
TRBV12-2	TRBJ2-2	.	.	TGTGCAAGTCGCTGTTCTGAGACAGCAAACACCGGGGAGCTGTTTTTT	CASRCSETANTGELFF
TRBV2	TRBJ2-3	.	TRBD2	TGTGCCAGCAGTGAAGACGGGGGAGGGACAGATACGCAGTATTTT	CASSEDGGGTDTQYF
TRBV10-3	TRBJ2-3	.	TRBD1	TGTGCCATCAAGGATCATAGGACAGGGACTGCGACAGATACGCAGTATTTT	CAIKDHRTGTATDTQYF
TRBV10-3	TRBJ2-3	.	TRBD1	TGTGCCACCTCCCAGCCGGGACAGGGAGTCGTGGGCACAGATACGCAGTATTTT	CATSQPGQGVVGTDTQYF
TRBV4-3	TRBJ1-1	.	TRBD1	TGCGCCAGCAGCCAATCACAGGGGAGGGCTGAAGCTTTCTTT	CASSQSQGRAEAFF
TRBV30	TRBJ1-5	.	TRBD1	TGTGCCTGGGACACAGGGGGTTTCCCTTATAGCAATCAGCCCCAGCATTTT	CAWDTGGFPYSNQPQHF
TRBV29-1	TRBJ1-1	.	.	TGCAGCGTTGCGAGCTTGGGGTACACTGAAGCTTTCTTT	CSVASLGYTEAFF